This T cell receptor (beta chain) was captured in a study of preoperative IRX-2 immunotherapy in early breast cancer. This CDR3 is built from 14 residues. Germline V gene lookup returns CDR1 LNHDA and CDR2 SQIVND (reference sequence). Germline trimming cut 5 bases from V and 2 bases from J; bases unmatched to any gene: 1. In this sample, this clone turned up once. Treatment given: preoperative locoregional IRX-2 cytokine immunotherapy. Samples came from a phase Ib trial of preoperative locoregional IRX-2 cytokine immunotherapy. TCRdb's table, derived via immunoSEQ multiplex PCR, lists solely in-frame clones and lacks some. The sample carries under 25,000 clones, 70% to 90% recorded once.

The genes are TRBV19 and TRBJ1-3; 9 bases are a match to TRBD1. The sample here was lymph node tissue, taken after IRX-2 immunotherapy. The sequence derives from a human donor with breast cancer. Written as DNA, the CDR3 is TGTGCCAGTAGTCACAGGGGGCCTGGAAACACCATATATTTT. As protein: CASSHRGPGNTIYF.